This record covers a single T cell receptor beta chain. Germline V gives CDR1 SGHAT, CDR2 FQNNGV. V lost 8 bases to trimming and J lost 5 bases; unmatched junction nucleotides: 6. The CDR3 is 12 residues long. The data were obtained in a study of T cell changes during pregnancy in multiple sclerosis. TCRdb keeps only in-frame clones here, not all; method: immunoSEQ multiplex PCR. Of under 50,000 clones in the sample, 92% were seen once. The starting material was CD4+ T cells from peripheral blood mononuclear cells, obtained in the third trimester of pregnancy. This receptor was identified in a female donor with multiple sclerosis, enrolled in a pregnancy study. The genes are TRBV11-2 and TRBJ2-7; 7 bases agree with TRBD2. The CDR3 loop is CASGGSGDEQYF. CDR3 DNA sequence: TGTGCCAGCGGCGGGAGTGGAGACGAGCAGTACTTC.